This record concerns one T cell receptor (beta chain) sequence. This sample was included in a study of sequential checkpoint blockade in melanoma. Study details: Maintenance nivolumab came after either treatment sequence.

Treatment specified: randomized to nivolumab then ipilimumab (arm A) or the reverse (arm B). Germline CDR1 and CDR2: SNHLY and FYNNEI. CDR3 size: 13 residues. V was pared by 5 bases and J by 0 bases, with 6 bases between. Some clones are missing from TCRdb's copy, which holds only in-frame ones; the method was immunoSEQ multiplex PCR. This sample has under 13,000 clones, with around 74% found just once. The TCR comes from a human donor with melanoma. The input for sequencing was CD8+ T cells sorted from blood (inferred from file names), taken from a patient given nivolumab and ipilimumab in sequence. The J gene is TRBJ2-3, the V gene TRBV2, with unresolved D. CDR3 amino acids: CASSLFSTDTQYF. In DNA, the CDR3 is TGTGCCAGCAGTCTATTTAGCACAGATACGCAGTATTTT. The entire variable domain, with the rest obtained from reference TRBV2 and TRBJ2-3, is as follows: EPEVTQTPSHQVTQMGQEVILRCVPISNHLYFYWYRQILGQKVEFLVSFYNNEISEKSEIFDDQFSVERPDGSNFTLKIRSTKLEDSAMYFCASSLFSTDTQYFGPGTRLTVL.